One sample yielded the 29 T cell receptor beta chains listed below, sequenced in a study of CD8 T cells in ankylosing spondylitis. TCRdb called the 5' RACE reads again in MiXCR, with one record for every CDR3 protein. This sample carries about 400,000 distinct CDR3 sequences, 20% to 25% of them seen once, and the ten largest clones take 13%. Sequenced input: blood, either unsorted or a sorted T cell fraction (not recorded which). The receptor set was obtained from a male donor with ankylosing spondylitis or in good health (not recorded which).

The rearrangement joins TRBV15 to TRBJ2-1; 13 nucleotides agree with TRBD2. From germline, CDR1 is LNHNV and CDR2 YYDKDF (reference sequence). There are 17 residues in the CDR3. After removal of 0 bases from V and 8 bases from J, the junction contained 7 bases not matched to a gene. CDR3 region: CATSRDRLAGGLHEQFF. The CDR3 nucleotides are TGTGCCACCAGCAGAGATCGACTAGCGGGGGGTTTGCATGAGCAGTTCTTC. The variable domain in full, completed from reference TRBV15 and TRBJ2-1, reads DAMVIQNPRYQVTQFGKPVTLSCSQTLNHNVMYWYQQKSSQAPKLLFHYYDKDFNNEADTPDNFQSRRPNTSFCFLDIRSPGLGDTAMYLCATSRDRLAGGLHEQFFGPGTRLTVL.

The V call is TRBV7-6, the J call TRBJ2-1; D uncertain. V was cut by 5 bases and J by 0 bases, with 11 bases left in between. The length of the CDR3 is 15 residues. Germline V gene data show CDR1 as SGHVS and CDR2 as FNYEAQ. The CDR3 spells CASSLSKSSYNEQFF. CDR3 in DNA: TGTGCCAGCAGCCTGTCAAAGAGCTCCTACAATGAGCAGTTCTTC.

The chain employs TRBV12-3 or TRBV12-4 and TRBJ2-5; tentative D call: TRBD1 (6 bases). Trimming took off 4 bases at V and 3 bases at J, with 15 bases between the two ends. This CDR3 spans 15 amino acids. The CDR3, as DNA: TGTGCCAGCAGTTCCGACTGGACAGAGGAAGAGACCCAGTACTTC. Translated: CASSSDWTEEETQYF.

J is TRBJ2-1 and V is TRBV12-3 or TRBV12-4; 7 bases are a match to TRBD2. J was trimmed by 4 bases and V by 3 bases; bases with no gene match: 6. This CDR3 spans 15 amino acids. In DNA, the CDR3 is TGTGCCAGCAGTTTGGGGGGGGAGCTATACAATGAGCAGTTCTTC. Its protein is CASSLGGELYNEQFF.

This clonotype was counted a few times. J is TRBJ2-5 and V is TRBV3-1; unclear D gene. The CDR3 contains 16 residues. CDR1 and CDR2 (germline): LGHDT, YNNKEL (reference sequence). V dropped 3 bases and J dropped 3 bases, with 17 bases sitting between them. For the CDR3, the DNA is TGTGCCAGCAGCCAGCCCGATAGGTGGGCAGAAGAGACCCAGTACTTC. Amino acid sequence: CASSQPDRWAEETQYF.

This clonotype has just a few counts. The genes are TRBV4-1 and TRBJ2-7; D remains ambiguous. Trimming removed 1 base from V and 6 bases from J, with 16 bases in between. Germline V lookup: CDR1 MGHRA, CDR2 YSYEKL. The CDR3 is 15 residues long. The CDR3 DNA is TGCGCCAGCAGCCAAGTTTCGGCAGCCTACGGCGAGCAGTACTTC. Protein: CASSQVSAAYGEQYF.

This clonotype appeared a few times. This chain joins TRBV4-1 and TRBJ2-7, with 10 bases aligning to TRBD1. CDR1 is MGHRA, CDR2 YSYEKL, per germline. With V trimmed by 3 bases and J by 6 bases, 5 bases remained unmatched. This CDR3 region has 14 residues. CDR3 sequence (DNA): TGCGCCAGCAGCCATGAGGACAGGGGGGTCGAGCAGTACTTC. Encoded protein: CASSHEDRGVEQYF.

This chain connects TRBV27 to TRBJ2-1; 9 bases map to TRBD2. CDR3 length: 15 amino acids. The V gene's germline CDR1 is MNHEY and CDR2 SMNVEV (reference sequence). V gave up 8 bases and J gave up 2 bases; unmatched junction bases: 7. DNA of the CDR3: TGTGCCAGCCATACCGGGACTAGCCCCTACAATGAGCAGTTCTTC. It is translated as CASHTGTSPYNEQFF.

In this sample, this clonotype turned up a few times. The chain joins TRBV7-9 to TRBJ2-3; the match to TRBD2 covers 7 bases. J lost 5 bases, V lost 4 bases, and 9 bases had no gene match. CDR1 is SEHNR, CDR2 FQNEAQ, per germline (reference sequence). This CDR3 contains 15 residues. The CDR3 loop reads CASSSRTREIDTQYF. In DNA, the CDR3 is TGTGCCAGCAGCTCTAGGACTAGAGAGATAGATACGCAGTATTTT.

A few counts support this clonotype. V is TRBV28 and J is TRBJ2-3, with TRBD2 matching over 11 bases. Germline V lookup: CDR1 MDHEN, CDR2 SYDVKM. This CDR3 is built from 14 residues. J lost 7 bases, V lost 3 bases, and 3 bases had no gene match. The CDR3 spells CASSFRLAGNTQYF. The CDR3 DNA reads TGTGCCAGCAGTTTCCGACTAGCGGGGAATACGCAGTATTTT.

This clonotype was seen a handful of times. The J gene is TRBJ2-1, the V gene TRBV7-2; D is ambiguous. Trimming took off 5 bases at V and 8 bases at J, with 16 bases between the two ends. The germline gives CDR1 SGHTA, CDR2 FQGNSA. This CDR3 is built from 14 residues. The chain's CDR3 is CASSPREMVDEQFF. The DNA for the CDR3 is TGTGCCAGCAGCCCCCGAGAGATGGTTGATGAGCAGTTCTTC.

As to this clonotype: The junction differs from germline at one of its ends, possibly a read error. J is TRBJ2-2 and V is TRBV4-1; 7 bases are shared with TRBD1. This CDR3 is 15 amino acids long. Germline CDR1 is MGHRA and CDR2 is YSYEKL. This CDR3 is CASIQSWDSTGELFF. The CDR3 bases are TGCGCCAGCATCCAATCGTGGGACAGTACCGGGGAGCTGTTTTTT.

The V gene is TRBV9, the J gene TRBJ2-5; 7 bases align to TRBD1. CDR3 length: 15 residues. The V segment lost 2 bases and the J segment 3 bases; nucleotides outside the gene matches: 7. Per the germline V gene, CDR1 is SGDLS and CDR2 is YYNGEE. CDR3 residues: CASSVDRQGEETQYF. CDR3 nucleotide sequence: TGTGCCAGCAGCGTGGACAGACAGGGCGAAGAGACCCAGTACTTC.

The chain recombines TRBV20-1 with TRBJ2-7, with a possible D match to TRBD2 (6 bases). CDR1 is DFQATT, CDR2 SNEGSKA, per germline (reference sequence). This CDR3 region has 17 residues. Trimming stripped 1 base from V and 3 bases from J, with 22 bases between. CDR3 protein: CSARGAPFGGPHYEQYF. CDR3 in DNA: TGCAGTGCTAGAGGGGCCCCCTTCGGGGGACCGCACTACGAGCAGTACTTC.

The rearrangement links TRBV20-1 to TRBJ2-1; tentatively, D is TRBD1 or TRBD2 (5 bases each). This CDR3 is built from 15 residues. Trimming shortened V by 3 bases and J by 10 bases, and 22 bases separated the two germline ends. Germline V CDR1 and CDR2: DFQATT, SNEGSKA (reference sequence). This chain's CDR3 is CSARAPLGDLWEQFF. CDR3 in DNA: TGCAGTGCTAGGGCCCCTTTGGGGGACCTGTGGGAGCAGTTCTTC.

The CDR3 here is CASSLVQDTYNEQFF. DNA of the CDR3: TGTGCCAGCAGCTTGGTCCAAGACACCTACAATGAGCAGTTCTTC. J is TRBJ2-1 and V is TRBV5-6; no firm D call. Germline V gene sequence: CDR1 SGHDT, CDR2 YYEEEE. This CDR3 has 15 amino acids. V lost 0 bases to trimming and J lost 2 bases, with 9 bases between them.

The chain recombines TRBV24-1 with TRBJ1-5; D uncertain. V lost 5 bases to trimming and J lost 3 bases, with 7 bases between them. This CDR3 spans 13 amino acids. Germline V lookup: CDR1 KGHDR, CDR2 SFDVKD. For the CDR3, the DNA is TGTGCCACCAGTGGGGCGCTCAATCAGCCCCAGCATTTT. It specifies CATSGALNQPQHF.

This chain joins TRBV3-1 and TRBJ2-7, with a weak D call TRBD2 (6 bases). Looked up from germline, CDR1 is LGHDT and CDR2 is YNNKEL (reference sequence). This CDR3 region has 17 residues. V was clipped by 0 bases and J by 2 bases, with 17 bases between them. In DNA form, the CDR3 reads TGTGCCAGCAGCCAAGATTTAAGCGGGCGGTCTCCCTACGAGCAGTACTTC. Its translation: CASSQDLSGRSPYEQYF.

The gene calls are TRBV5-1 and TRBJ2-1; no firm D call. The V and J ends lost 0 bases and 8 bases respectively, with 12 bases between them. CDR3 length: 14 amino acids. Looked up from germline, CDR1 is SGHRS and CDR2 is YFSETQ. The DNA of the CDR3 is TGCGCCAGCAGCTTGGGGTATGGGGTTCATGAGCAGTTCTTC. It yields the protein CASSLGYGVHEQFF.

Ten or more counts support this clonotype. V usage is TRBV20-1 and J usage is TRBJ1-2, with a weak D call TRBD1 (6 bases). V lost 1 base and J 1 base, leaving 19 bases between the germline ends. The CDR3 length is 17 residues. In germline, CDR1 is DFQATT, CDR2 SNEGSKA (reference sequence). CDR3 sequence (DNA): TGCAGTGCTAGAGTAGGGGGACATATACCAATTAACTATGGCTACACCTTC. Translation: CSARVGGHIPINYGYTF.

This rearrangement joins TRBV28 to TRBJ2-7; D tentatively fits TRBD1 or TRBD2 (7 bases each). Germline V gene sequence: CDR1 MDHEN, CDR2 SYDVKM. V was pared by 7 bases and J by 4 bases, with 17 bases between. The CDR3 consists of 14 residues. The CDR3 DNA reads as TGTGCCAGCACCCTGTCAGGGGGGGTATACGAGCAGTACTTC. Its translation is CASTLSGGVYEQYF.

This clonotype has just a few counts. The rearrangement uses TRBV12-3 or TRBV12-4 and TRBJ1-6, with a weak D call TRBD1 (6 bases). This CDR3 has 13 residues. Trimming took off 1 base at V and 9 bases at J, with 7 bases between the two ends. This CDR3 reads CASSLGQVSPLHF. CDR3 sequence (DNA): TGTGCCAGCAGTTTAGGACAGGTTTCACCCCTCCACTTT.

This clonotype was observed a handful of times. This chain uses TRBV28 with TRBJ1-5, with 12 bases aligning to TRBD1. The J segment lost 6 bases and the V segment lost 2 bases, leaving 5 bases of the junction unmatched. The CDR3 covers 16 residues. Germline values: CDR1 MDHEN, CDR2 SYDVKM. The CDR3 region is CASSLQGTGGGQPQHF. The DNA for the CDR3 is TGTGCCAGCAGTTTACAGGGGACAGGGGGCGGTCAGCCCCAGCATTTT.

There are a few counts of this clonotype. The chain has TRBV3-1 and TRBJ1-2; tentative D call: TRBD1 (5 bases). The CDR3 runs to 16 residues. Deletions cut 1 base from V and 0 bases from J, with 12 bases between. Germline V gene lookup returns CDR1 LGHDT and CDR2 YNNKEL (reference sequence). This chain's CDR3 is CASSQARQRANYGYTF. DNA for the CDR3: TGTGCCAGCAGCCAAGCCCGACAGAGAGCTAACTATGGCTACACCTTC. The variable domain in full, completed from reference TRBV3-1 and TRBJ1-2, reads DTAVSQTPKYLVTQMGNDKSIKCEQNLGHDTMYWYKQDSKKFLKIMFSYNNKELIINETVPNRFSPKSPDKAHLNLHINSLELGDSAVYFCASSQARQRANYGYTFGSGTRLTVV.

Only a few counts were recorded for this clonotype. V gene TRBV28 combines with J gene TRBJ1-1, with 8 bases fitting TRBD1. The trim removed 6 bases at V and 7 bases at J, leaving 7 bases unmatched. Germline CDR1 is MDHEN and CDR2 is SYDVKM. CDR3 length: 13 amino acids. The CDR3 DNA reads TGTGCCAGCAGCCTTAGACAGGGGTTTGAAGCTTTCTTT. Protein: CASSLRQGFEAFF. The full variable domain, rest sourced from reference TRBV28 and TRBJ1-1, is DVKVTQSSRYLVKRTGEKVFLECVQDMDHENMFWYRQDPGLGLRLIYFSYDVKMKEKGDIPEGYSVSREKKERFSLILESASTNQTSMYLCASSLRQGFEAFFGQGTRLTVV.

This clonotype was observed a few times. The chain joins TRBV7-9 to TRBJ2-2; D possibly corresponds to TRBD2 (5 bases). The germline V and J ends were trimmed by 0 bases and 6 bases, with 11 bases remaining between them. The CDR3 spans 15 residues. Looked up from germline, CDR1 is SEHNR and CDR2 is FQNEAQ (reference sequence). The CDR3: CASSLASGSPGELFF. The CDR3 DNA sequence: TGTGCCAGCAGCTTAGCGTCGGGGTCGCCCGGGGAGCTGTTTTTT.

The chain has TRBV4-2 and TRBJ2-2; D is possibly TRBD2 (5 bases). From germline, CDR1 is LGHNA and CDR2 YNFKEQ. The V end lost 4 bases, the J end lost 6 bases, and 9 bases lay between the germline ends. The length of the CDR3 is 13 residues. The CDR3 is CASSRRDAGELFF. The CDR3 nucleotides read TGTGCCAGCAGCCGACGGGATGCCGGGGAGCTGTTTTTT.

The V and J genes are TRBV11-2 and TRBJ2-7, with D maybe TRBD1 (6 bases). V gave up 1 base and J gave up 1 base, with 11 bases separating them. The germline V gene has CDR1 SGHAT and CDR2 FQNNGV. This CDR3 is 15 amino acids long. CDR3 region: CASSLVGGVSYEQYF. CDR3 DNA sequence: TGTGCCAGCAGCTTAGTAGGGGGTGTATCCTACGAGCAGTACTTC.

The rearrangement joins TRBV12-3 or TRBV12-4 to TRBJ1-5; no firm D call. Trimming cost V 0 bases and J 0 bases, with 6 bases left between them. This CDR3 is built from 15 residues. CDR3 bases: TGTGCCAGCAGTTTAGCGGGAAATAGCAATCAGCCCCAGCATTTT. Encoded protein: CASSLAGNSNQPQHF.